This TCR beta chain was recorded in a study of CD8+ T cells in alopecia areata. Study at large: Female C3H/HeJ mice aged about 7-10 weeks received skin from approximately 6-12-month-old C3H/HeJ donors with spontaneous alopecia. Study-level findings and limits: For lesional scalp, especially alopecia totalis/universalis, clonality was higher than in normal scalp. Scalp repertoires also include resident alphabeta T cells from normal skin.

cDNA reverse transcribed from extracted RNA served as the sequencing template. Profiling relied on immunoSEQ multiplex PCR, and the TCRdb table lists in-frame clones only, not all of them. The table lists about 110,000 clones, with no singletons. This clone showed up just a few times. Its specificity is unknown. Gene names are the mouse ones. The read falls 4 residues short of the CDR3 end, and the missing part is taken from the germline J gene. Germline V gene sequence: CDR1 NNHDY, CDR2 SYVADS. This CDR3 contains 14 residues. Source material: lesional skin. The sequence was obtained from a C3H/HeJ mouse with alopecia areata. The strain's MHC: H2-k. The rearrangement uses TRBV13-3 and TRBJ2-5; perhaps TRBD1 as D (7 bases). The CDR3 is CASSEGGGMDTQYF. The DNA read from the CDR3 is TGTGCCAGCAGTGAGGGAGGGGGCATGGAC.